This TCR beta chain was observed in a study of T cells after yellow fever vaccination. Per germline, CDR1 DFQATT and CDR2 SNEGSKA (reference sequence). Trimming left V 3 bases short and J 2 bases short, with 11 bases between. The CDR3 has 14 residues. A few counts support this clonotype. Its antigen is currently unknown. Study-wide results and caveats: Secondary responses were weaker yet peaked faster, day 5 versus 15. The appearance of a small share of clonotypes in both CD4 and CD8 compartments was observed. Abundant clonotypes from the bulk population could get into FACS-sorted repertoires as contaminants.

A process of 5'RACE template switching, which added a universal primer site and UMIs, was used to make TCR cDNA. TCRdb reanalysed the 5' RACE reads using MiXCR and keeps one entry per CDR3 protein. The sample yields under 350,000 distinct CDR3 sequences, roughly 4% seen once. The sequencing used PBMCs, collected 5 days after the yellow fever booster vaccination. This clonotype originated in a young man who received the YFV17D yellow fever vaccine. V and J are TRBV20-1 and TRBJ2-4, with D unclear. In DNA form, the CDR3 reads TGCAGTGCTAGTTTAGTTCAGACCAAAAACATTCAGTACTTC. Its protein is CSASLVQTKNIQYF.